The present TCR beta chain was sequenced within a study of blood T cell repertoires in COVID-19. Across the whole study: Material from acute and convalescent COVID-19 was sourced from the United States, Italy and Spain. Sample material is recorded as cDNA or gDNA derived from T cells, B-cell-depleted T cells, or PBMCs.

Recovered status in Cohort 3 required two negative PCRs, clearance, or symptom resolution. Profiling relied on immunoSEQ multiplex PCR, and the TCRdb table lists in-frame clones only, not all of them. The data contain some 350,000 clones, roughly 87% of them seen just once; the ten biggest clones take up under 3%. This CDR3 region has 16 residues. V was pared by 5 bases and J by 0 bases, with 7 bases of the junction left unmatched. Germline CDR1 and CDR2: SEHNR and FQNEAQ (reference sequence). The rearrangement uses TRBV7-9 and TRBJ1-1; 9 bases are shared with TRBD1. The specimen was PBMCs or T cells enriched from blood (not recorded which). This clonotype was sampled from a woman in her 30s who had recovered from COVID-19. The CDR3, as DNA: TGTGCCAGCAGCCTGGGACAGGGAGGCATGAACACTGAAGCTTTCTTT. This translates into CASSLGQGGMNTEAFF.